Listed here are 29 T cell receptor beta chains from one sample, sequenced in a study of cytomegalovirus exposure and HLA in healthy donors. The PCR made use of 60 Vbeta and 13 Jbeta primers. Libraries were prepared by immunoSEQ multiplex PCR; TCRdb keeps only in-frame clonotypes and omits some of them. The sample carries 130,000 to 150,000 clones, 73% recorded once. Sequencing input: PBMCs. The receptors come from a human donor in good health.

Only a few counts were recorded for this clone. The V gene is TRBV13, the J gene TRBJ1-3, with 7 bases lining up with TRBD1. V lost 4 bases to trimming and J lost 0 bases; unmatched junction nucleotides: 6. Germline V CDR1 and CDR2: PRHDT, FYEKMQ (reference sequence). The CDR3 loop spans 16 amino acids. This chain's CDR3 is CASSWGQLDSGNTIYF. CDR3 bases: TGTGCCAGCAGCTGGGGACAGTTGGACTCTGGAAACACCATATATTTT.

The CDR3 sequence: CASSVGQGAYTF. Written as DNA, the CDR3 is TGTGCCAGCAGCGTAGGACAGGGCGCCTACACCTTC. V usage is TRBV7-9 and J usage is TRBJ1-2, with TRBD1 matching over 8 bases. Germline assignment: CDR1 SEHNR and CDR2 FQNEAQ (reference sequence). This CDR3 is built from 12 residues. After removal of 5 bases from V and 10 bases from J, the junction contained 6 bases not matched to a gene. The full variable domain, in which reference TRBV7-9 and TRBJ1-2 provide the parts outside the CDR3, is DTGVSQNPRHKITKRGQNVTFRCDPISEHNRLYWYRQTLGQGPEFLTYFQNEAQLEKSRLLSDRFSAERPKGSFSTLEIQRTEQGDSAMYLCASSVGQGAYTFGSGTRLTVV.

The chain combines TRBV5-5 with TRBJ1-3, with TRBD1 as a possible D gene (5 bases). Trimming left V 2 bases short and J 2 bases short, with 11 bases between. The CDR3 consists of 15 residues. Germline V gene data show CDR1 as SGHKS and CDR2 as YYEKEE (reference sequence). This CDR3 reads CASSFWEGPGNTIYF. The DNA of the CDR3 is TGTGCCAGCAGCTTTTGGGAGGGGCCTGGAAACACCATATATTTT.

The chain recombines TRBV6-5 with TRBJ2-1; no firm D call. V was cut by 5 bases and J by 5 bases, with 16 bases left in between. Germline CDR1 and CDR2: MNHEY and SVGAGI. The CDR3 consists of 15 residues. The CDR3 loop is CASSRRSGTHNEQFF. The CDR3 nucleotides are TGTGCCAGCAGTAGACGGAGTGGCACCCACAATGAGCAGTTCTTC.

The chain combines TRBV11-2 with TRBJ2-1; 8 nucleotides align to TRBD2. This CDR3 comprises 13 residues. V gave up 6 bases and J gave up 7 bases; unmatched junction bases: 5. CDR1 and CDR2 (germline): SGHAT, FQNNGV. CDR3 sequence reads: CASRSSGGNEQFF. The CDR3 DNA reads as TGTGCCAGCAGATCAAGCGGGGGAAATGAGCAGTTCTTC.

The chain couples TRBV15 to TRBJ1-5; D gene ambiguous. With 3 bases removed from V and 5 bases from J, the gap between germline ends came to 5 bases. The germline V gene encodes CDR1 LNHNV and CDR2 YYDKDF (reference sequence). The CDR3 has 12 amino acids. The chain's CDR3 is CATSSPYQPQHF. DNA for the CDR3: TGTGCCACCAGCAGTCCTTATCAGCCCCAGCATTTT.

This clone was seen only a few times. V is TRBV11-3 and J is TRBJ2-3; D possibly corresponds to TRBD2 (6 bases). The CDR3 is 16 residues long. With 1 base removed from V and 3 bases from J, the gap between germline ends came to 14 bases. Looked up from germline, CDR1 is SGHNT and CDR2 is YENEEA. CDR3 DNA: TGTGCCAGCAGCTTAGGGGTTCGGGAGAGGACAGATACGCAGTATTTT. Amino acid sequence: CASSLGVRERTDTQYF.

The chain is built from TRBV30 and TRBJ1-2; D gene uncertain. This CDR3 spans 12 amino acids. The germline gives CDR1 GTSNPN, CDR2 SVGIG (reference sequence). Trimming removed 3 bases from V and 4 bases from J, with 9 bases in between. CDR3 coding DNA: TGTGCCTGGAGCGCCGGGTCCTATGGCTACACCTTC. This encodes CAWSAGSYGYTF.

The CDR3 bases are TGTGCCAGCAGCAATCTTAGGACAGGGCCAGGAAACACCATATATTTT. Residues: CASSNLRTGPGNTIYF. This chain connects TRBV21-1 to TRBJ1-3; the D call of TRBD1 is as the table states it, not checked on the DNA. TRBV21-1 is marked as a pseudogene. This CDR3 comprises 16 residues.

The chain uses TRBV6-1 and TRBJ2-7; weak D call: TRBD2 (6 bases). From germline, CDR1 is MNHNS and CDR2 SASEGT. V was clipped by 7 bases and J by 0 bases, with 13 bases between them. This CDR3 is 14 amino acids long. CDR3 sequence (DNA): TGTGCCAGCATGGAACGGAGGGCCTCCTACGAGCAGTACTTC. Translation: CASMERRASYEQYF.

This clone has just a few counts. V gene TRBV7-8 combines with J gene TRBJ2-2; 8 bases are a match to TRBD1. The germline gives CDR1 SGHVS, CDR2 FQNEAQ. The trim removed 3 bases at V and 5 bases at J, leaving 2 bases unmatched. CDR3 length: 14 residues. The CDR3 nucleotides are TGTGCCAGCAGCTTTTACAGGGGGACCGGGGAGCTGTTTTTT. Translated: CASSFYRGTGELFF.

This clone has a handful of counts. The chain uses TRBV5-6 and TRBJ2-7, with D tentatively TRBD2 (6 bases). CDR1 SGHDT and CDR2 YYEEEE come from the germline V gene. V was shortened by 4 bases and J by 7 bases, with 9 bases between the two germline ends. This CDR3 region has 11 residues. In DNA, the CDR3 is TGTGCCAGCAGCCAGAGCGGGGAGCAGTACTTC. Translated, it gives CASSQSGEQYF. The full variable domain, with the rest looked up from reference TRBV5-6 and TRBJ2-7, is DAGVTQSPTHLIKTRGQQVTLRCSPKSGHDTVSWYQQALGQGPQFIFQYYEEEERQRGNFPDRFSGHQFPNYSSELNVNALLLGDSALYLCASSQSGEQYFGPGTRLTVT.

Regarding this clone: Other DNA sequences in the same sample also yield this CDR3. The genes are TRBV2 and TRBJ1-1; no reliable D call. V shed 9 bases and J shed 5 bases, with 7 bases lying between them. The germline gives CDR1 SNHLY, CDR2 FYNNEI. CDR3 length: 10 residues. The CDR3 is CASSRTEAFF. Written as DNA, the CDR3 is TGTGCCAGTTCGAGAACTGAAGCTTTCTTT.

The chain combines TRBV5-6 with TRBJ1-2, with TRBD1 matching over 10 bases. The V gene's germline CDR1 is SGHDT and CDR2 YYEEEE. Trimming at V came to 0 bases and at J to 6 bases, leaving 8 bases not matched to a gene. This CDR3 spans 16 amino acids. CDR3 DNA: TGTGCCAGCAGCTTGGGCCAGACAGGGGGCTGGGATGGCTACACCTTC. This gives the protein CASSLGQTGGWDGYTF. Full variable domain (outside the CDR3, taken from reference TRBV5-6 and TRBJ1-2): DAGVTQSPTHLIKTRGQQVTLRCSPKSGHDTVSWYQQALGQGPQFIFQYYEEEERQRGNFPDRFSGHQFPNYSSELNVNALLLGDSALYLCASSLGQTGGWDGYTFGSGTRLTVV.

The chain employs TRBV7-8 and TRBJ1-2, with 7 bases that match TRBD1. V was pared by 1 base and J by 8 bases, with 4 bases of the junction left unmatched. CDR3 length equals 13 residues. Germline CDR1 is SGHVS and CDR2 is FQNEAQ. The CDR3 nucleotides read TGTGCCAGCAGCTTAGGACAGGGAGAAGGCTACACCTTC. It encodes CASSLGQGEGYTF. The whole variable domain, filled in from reference TRBV7-8 and TRBJ1-2, reads GAGVSQSPRYKVAKRGQDVALRCDPISGHVSLFWYQQALGQGPEFLTYFQNEAQLDKSGLPSDRFFAERPEGSVSTLKIQRTQQEDSAVYLCASSLGQGEGYTFGSGTRLTVV.

Concerning this clone: This CDR3 is also generated by other DNA sequences in the sample. This chain uses TRBV9 with TRBJ2-3; D is perhaps TRBD2 (6 bases). The CDR3 spans 15 residues. CDR1 is SGDLS and CDR2 is YYNGEE in the germline V gene. V gave up 0 bases and J gave up 0 bases, with 8 bases separating them. CDR3 nucleotides: TGTGCCAGCAGCGTAGGGGCGGGGAGCACAGATACGCAGTATTTT. Protein product: CASSVGAGSTDTQYF.

The V call is TRBV5-1, the J call TRBJ1-1; 8 bases fit TRBD1. Germline CDR1 SGHRS, CDR2 YFSETQ. The CDR3 has 15 amino acids. V gave up 4 bases and J gave up 1 base; unmatched junction bases: 6. The DNA for the CDR3 is TGCGCCAGCAGCGAACAGGGGGTCCCGAACACTGAAGCTTTCTTT. Amino acids: CASSEQGVPNTEAFF.

The chain has TRBV27 and TRBJ2-7; 12 bases line up with TRBD1. J lost 3 bases, V lost 5 bases, and 8 bases had no gene match. Germline V gene data show CDR1 as MNHEY and CDR2 as SMNVEV (reference sequence). This CDR3 contains 16 residues. CDR3 sequence reads: CASSPLGQGAIYEQYF. The CDR3 DNA is TGTGCCAGCAGTCCACTGGGACAGGGGGCTATCTACGAGCAGTACTTC.

The chain has TRBV10-3 and TRBJ1-5, with TRBD1 as a possible D gene (6 bases). The germline V and J ends were trimmed by 8 bases and 5 bases, with 10 bases remaining between them. This CDR3 comprises 12 residues. The germline gives CDR1 ENHRY, CDR2 SYGVKD. CDR3 in amino acids: CAISGGDQPQHF. The CDR3 bases are TGTGCCATCTCGGGGGGCGATCAGCCCCAGCATTTT.

J is TRBJ1-4 and V is TRBV5-8, with TRBD1 as a possible D gene (6 bases). The germline V gene has CDR1 SGHTS and CDR2 YDEGEE. The CDR3 loop spans 12 amino acids. Deletions cut 4 bases from V and 14 bases from J, with 15 bases between. CDR3: CASSLRARGLFF. CDR3 coding DNA: TGTGCCAGCAGCCTGCGGGCTAGGGGGCTGTTTTTT.

The V call is TRBV19, the J call TRBJ2-5; possibly TRBD1 for D (6 bases). V lost 3 bases to trimming and J lost 5 bases, with 10 bases between them. The germline V gene encodes CDR1 LNHDA and CDR2 SQIVND (reference sequence). This CDR3 has 13 residues. The CDR3, as DNA: TGTGCCAGTAGTATGTACAGGGCGGAGACCCAGTACTTC. Translation gives CASSMYRAETQYF.

This clone was detected a few times. V gene TRBV15 combines with J gene TRBJ1-2; D gene uncertain. Trimming removed 3 bases at V and 2 bases at J, with 10 bases between. The CDR3 runs 14 residues. Germline V lookup: CDR1 LNHNV, CDR2 YYDKDF (reference sequence). The CDR3, as DNA: TGTGCCACCAGCAGGGAGGGCAGGAACTATGGCTACACCTTC. It specifies CATSREGRNYGYTF.

V and J are TRBV5-1 and TRBJ2-2, with a tentative D call TRBD1 (6 bases). V was shortened by 4 bases and J by 4 bases, with 11 bases between the two germline ends. Germline CDR1 SGHRS, CDR2 YFSETQ. CDR3 length: 14 amino acids. Here the CDR3 reads CASSLGQLTGELFF. The CDR3 DNA reads TGCGCCAGCAGCCTGGGACAACTCACCGGGGAGCTGTTTTTT.

The V and J genes are TRBV6-1 and TRBJ2-7; the D gene is possibly TRBD2 (6 bases). The CDR3 has 11 residues. Deletions cut 8 bases from V and 3 bases from J, with 8 bases between. Germline CDR1 MNHNS, CDR2 SASEGT. CDR3 sequence: CASGTFYEQYF. In DNA form, the CDR3 reads TGTGCCAGCGGGACTTTCTACGAGCAGTACTTC.

The CDR3 coding sequence is TGTGCCAGCAGCGGAGGGGATACGCAGTATTTT. This codes for CASSGGDTQYF. The chain couples TRBV5-4 to TRBJ2-3, with D possibly matching TRBD2 (6 bases). V gave up 4 bases and J gave up 6 bases, with 6 bases separating them. Per germline, CDR1 SGHNT and CDR2 YYREEE (reference sequence). The CDR3 consists of 11 residues.

The chain combines TRBV5-6 with TRBJ1-4; D may be TRBD1 (5 bases). V was clipped by 4 bases and J by 15 bases, with 22 bases between them. The germline CDR1 and CDR2 sequences are SGHDT and YYEEEE. The CDR3 loop spans 14 amino acids. The CDR3, as DNA: TGTGCCAGCAGCCGTCGACAGCGTGTCTGGTCGTTGTTTTTT. Residues: CASSRRQRVWSLFF.

The chain couples TRBV10-1 to TRBJ2-5; possibly TRBD1 for D (6 bases). The CDR3 totals 22 residues. Trimming left V 0 bases short and J 0 bases short, with 29 bases between. Germline V CDR1 and CDR2: WNHNN, SYGVQD (reference sequence). The chain's CDR3 is CASSESDTTGRDAVVYQETQYF. The DNA of the CDR3 is TGCGCCAGCAGTGAGTCGGATACCACAGGGCGCGACGCGGTGGTGTACCAAGAGACCCAGTACTTC.

The CDR3 DNA is TGTGCCAGCAGTGAAGTTTCGGGGGGCCCGTTTTTCCCGCTACAAGAGACCCAGTACTTC. Its translation: CASSEVSGGPFFPLQETQYF. This chain joins TRBV6-1 and TRBJ2-5; TRBD2 is a possible D gene (7 bases). Between the trimmed V and J ends, which lost 1 base and 2 bases, there was a span of 26 bases. The CDR3 is 20 amino acids. Looked up from germline, CDR1 is MNHNS and CDR2 is SASEGT.

The rearrangement links TRBV7-9 to TRBJ2-2; 7 bases are shared with TRBD1. Unmatched junction bases numbered 8, after V lost 6 bases and J lost 1 base. CDR1 is SEHNR, CDR2 FQNEAQ, per germline (reference sequence). The CDR3 spans 16 residues. The CDR3: CASSPWGQMNTGELFF. CDR3 in DNA: TGTGCCAGCAGTCCATGGGGACAGATGAACACCGGGGAGCTGTTTTTT.